The 3 T cell receptor beta chains listed next were all sequenced from one sample in a study of cytomegalovirus exposure and HLA in healthy donors (dated by TCRdb to 2016 to 2017). The method was the immunoSEQ multiplex PCR assay. A mixture of 60 forward primers for TCR Vbeta segments and 13 reverse primers for TCR Jbeta segments was used in the multiplex PCR. TCRdb obtained this table from immuneACCESS and retained in-frame rearrangements with V and J assigned. These tables miss some clones; where compared with another copy, unresolved V genes account for less than half of the shortfall, and the remainder is unexplained. This sample comprises some 200,000 clones, 75% to 90% of them detected only once. The top ten hold 2.7% of the sample. The sequenced sample was PBMCs. These receptors all come from a woman aged 35 to 49 in good health and CMV-seronegative.

The gene calls are TRBV27 and TRBJ2-2, with D possibly TRBD1 on 5 matching bases. CDR3 size: 17 residues. V shed 3 bases and J shed 2 bases, with 16 bases lying between them. From germline, CDR1 is MNHEY and CDR2 SMNVEV (reference sequence). The CDR3 sequence is CASSFRPRQGNTGELFF. The CDR3 DNA sequence: TGTGCCAGCAGTTTCCGTCCGCGCCAGGGCAACACCGGGGAGCTGTTTTTT.

V is TRBV28 and J is TRBJ2-5; 13 nucleotides line up with TRBD2. The assigned J gene may be wrong: the sequence end matches TRBJ2-7 better. The germline V gene has CDR1 MDHEN and CDR2 SYDVKM. CDR3 length equals 16 residues. Written as DNA, the CDR3 is TGTGCCAGCAGGGATAGGCGGACTAGCGGGAGCCACGAGCAGTACTTC. Translating gives CASRDRRTSGSHEQYF.

As regards this clone: Other DNA sequences in the same sample also yield this CDR3. The chain combines TRBV9 with TRBJ2-3, with unresolved D. From germline, CDR1 is SGDLS and CDR2 YYNGEE. Deletions cut 0 bases from V and 1 base from J, with 6 bases between. The CDR3 contains 14 residues. The CDR3 sequence: CASSVAGRTDTQYF. For the CDR3, the DNA is TGTGCCAGCAGCGTAGCGGGTCGCACAGATACGCAGTATTTT.